A single sample gave rise to the 2 T cell receptor beta chains below, sequenced in a study of shared clonotypes between healthy human individuals. This table comes from immunoSEQ multiplex PCR, and its TCRdb copy is limited to in-frame clones, with some not included. The table records about half a million clones, approximately 79% of them present only once. Sequenced material: PBMCs. All receptors come from a woman aged 40 to 50 in good health. Some clones in this sample may be carry-over from other donors' samples.

V usage is TRBV4-2 and J usage is TRBJ2-1, with 16 nucleotides matching TRBD2. After removal of 0 bases from V and 3 bases from J, the junction contained 2 bases not matched to a gene. CDR3 length: 18 amino acids. CDR1 and CDR2 from the germline V gene are LGHNA and YNFKEQ. CDR3 nucleotides: TGTGCCAGCAGCCAAGAGGGACTAGCGGGAGGGGTCTACAATGAGCAGTTCTTC. Translating it yields CASSQEGLAGGVYNEQFF.

This clone appeared a few times. The chain links TRBV2 to TRBJ1-1, with D tentatively TRBD1 (5 bases). Per germline, CDR1 SNHLY and CDR2 FYNNEI. V was shortened by 8 bases and J by 0 bases, with 13 bases between the two germline ends. The CDR3 is 14 residues long. The CDR3 DNA reads as TGTGCCAGCGGTCCCGGGACGGTGAACACTGAAGCTTTCTTT. Protein sequence: CASGPGTVNTEAFF.